This TCR beta chain is from a study of T cell responses to AZD1222 COVID-19 vaccine. The CDR3 is 12 amino acids. The germline CDR1 and CDR2 sequences are SQVTM and ANQGSEA. Trimming pared 4 bases from V and 8 bases from J, leaving 14 bases between. The repertoire was sequenced with immunoSEQ multiplex PCR; TCRdb's copy has only in-frame clones and lacks some. The repertoire holds approximately 130,000 clones, 75% to 95% seen once, with around 3.8% in the top ten. Whole-study findings and limits: Just a handful of AZD1222 recipients were seropositive at baseline.

This clone has a handful of counts. What it binds is not known. V gene TRBV29-1 combines with J gene TRBJ1-2; the D gene is possibly TRBD1 (6 bases). The specimen was peripheral blood, collected 28 days after the second dose of the MenACWY control vaccine. This clonotype originated in an adult who received the MenACWY meningococcal vaccine as a control. The CDR3 region is CSVGWGAEGYTF. As DNA, the CDR3 is TGCAGCGTTGGTTGGGGGGCTGAGGGCTACACCTTC.